Below are 4 T cell receptor beta chains sequenced from a single sample in a study of cytomegalovirus exposure and HLA in healthy donors. In the PCR, 60 Vbeta and 13 Jbeta primers were used. The data were produced by immunoSEQ multiplex PCR, yet TCRdb's version contains in-frame clones alone and is incomplete. The sample includes fewer than 200,000 clones, 80% of them seen just once. Source material: PBMCs. All receptors come from a boy younger than 18 in good health and CMV-seronegative.

V is TRBV4-3 and J is TRBJ1-2; 7 bases match TRBD1. The CDR3 contains 16 residues. Germline V gives CDR1 LGHNA, CDR2 YSLEER. With 0 bases clipped from V and 4 bases from J, the junction kept 8 bases outside the gene matches. The CDR3 here is CASSQDLGDSSYGYTF. The CDR3 DNA reads as TGCGCCAGCAGCCAAGATCTAGGGGACAGCAGCTATGGCTACACCTTC.

The V gene is TRBV7-2, the J gene TRBJ2-7, with TRBD1 matching over 7 bases. CDR1 is SGHTA, CDR2 FQGNSA, per germline. This CDR3 is 14 amino acids long. J lost 3 bases, V lost 5 bases, and 7 bases had no gene match. This CDR3 reads CASSPRTGYYEQYF. The CDR3 nucleotides are TGTGCCAGCAGCCCCAGGACAGGCTACTACGAGCAGTACTTC.

This chain uses TRBV7-3 with TRBJ2-3; TRBD1 matches at 8 bases. CDR1 is SGHTA and CDR2 is FQGTGA in the germline V gene. CDR3 length equals 15 residues. Trimming cost V 5 bases and J 5 bases; bases outside gene matches: 9. The CDR3 nucleotides are TGTGCCAGCAGCCGAACGGACAGGGCGGAAGATACGCAGTATTTT. The encoded protein is CASSRTDRAEDTQYF.

The J gene is TRBJ1-1, the V gene TRBV6-5; 9 bases are a match to TRBD1. From germline, CDR1 is MNHEY and CDR2 SVGAGI. The CDR3 has 15 amino acids. The V gene end was trimmed by 6 bases and the J gene end by 1 base; junction bases not matched to a gene: 6. CDR3 sequence reads: CASSPRGQGNTEAFF. CDR3 nucleotide sequence: TGTGCCAGCAGCCCCAGGGGACAGGGGAACACTGAAGCTTTCTTT.